The rows below give T cell receptor beta chains drawn from one sample of a study of shared clonotypes between healthy human individuals. Only in-frame clones appear in the TCRdb table, and some are missing; sequencing was by immunoSEQ multiplex PCR. The sample consists of about 2.1 million clones, around 93% of them appearing once. Input material: naive CD8+ T cells from PBMCs. Every receptor here comes from a man between 18 and 29 years old in good health. Some clones in this sample may be carry-over from other donors' samples. The CDR3 runs from the conserved cysteine through the conserved F or W. D genes are given only for firm matches. Rows give clone size only sometimes, using once, few, many, or a class for an expanded clone.

size	V	D	J	DNA	CDR3
-	TRBV27	-	TRBJ2-3	TGTGCCAGCATGGCGGGTTGGCGGGGCACAGATACGCAGTATTTT	CASMAGWRGTDTQYF
-	TRBV29-1	-	TRBJ1-4	TGCAGCGGATTGGCAGGGGACAATGAAAAACTGTTTTTT	CSGLAGDNEKLFF
few	TRBV18	-	TRBJ1-1	TGTGCCAGCTCACCGGCAAGGATGATGAACACTGAAGCTTTCTTT	CASSPARMMNTEAFF
-	TRBV27	-	TRBJ2-7	TGTGCCAGCAGTTTATGGGGCTTGGGGCCGAGCTCCTACGAGCAGTACTTC	CASSLWGLGPSSYEQYF
-	TRBV6-6	-	TRBJ2-5	TGTGCCAGCAGTTACTCCGGCCCGGAGACCCAGTACTTC	CASSYSGPETQYF
-	TRBV5-1	-	TRBJ2-7	TGCGCCAGCAGCTTGTCTCCTTTGACTAACTCTGTGGTGGAGCAGTACTTC	CASSLSPLTNSVVEQYF
-	TRBV25-1	-	TRBJ2-7	TGTGCCAGCAGCGGGCGGCCAGCGACCTACGAGCAGTACTTC	CASSGRPATYEQYF
-	TRBV1	-	TRBJ1-2	TGCACCAGCAGCCAAGCGGCGGCAGGGGATAACTATGGCTACACCTTC	CTSSQAAAGDNYGYTF
-	TRBV6-1	TRBD1	TRBJ2-5	TGTGCCAGCAGGGAAGGAGGGACAGGGTGGGAGACCCAGTACTTC	CASREGGTGWETQYF
-	TRBV9	TRBD2	TRBJ2-2	TGTGCCAGCAGCACCCGGACTAGCGGGTTGAACACCGGGGAGCTGTTTTTT	CASSTRTSGLNTGELFF
-	TRBV27	-	TRBJ1-1	TGTGCCAGCAGTGGGCGAGACACAAAGAACACTGAAGCTTTCTTT	CASSGRDTKNTEAFF
-	TRBV5-8	-	TRBJ2-7	TGTGCCAGCAGCTTGTTTGGGGAAGCCTACGAGCAGTACTTC	CASSLFGEAYEQYF
-	TRBV6-1	-	TRBJ2-7	TGTGCCAGCAGTGAAGGGGACCCAGGGTACGAGCAGTACTTC	CASSEGDPGYEQYF
-	TRBV2	-	TRBJ1-2	TGTGCCAGCAGGCTATATGGCTACACCTTC	CASRLYGYTF
-	TRBV19	-	TRBJ2-1	TGTGCCACCACCGACCGAACCTTCTACAATGAGCAGTTCTTC	CATTDRTFYNEQFF
-	TRBV9	-	TRBJ1-1	TGTGCCAGCAGCGGTACTAACACTGAAGCTTTCTTT	CASSGTNTEAFF
-	TRBV6-1	-	TRBJ2-7	TGTGCCAGCAGGGGGACGTACCAGGCCTCCTACGAGCAGTACTTC	CASRGTYQASYEQYF
once	TRBV13	-	TRBJ1-2	TGTGCCAGCAGCGGGTGGGAGGATGGCTACACCTTC	CASSGWEDGYTF
-	TRBV11-2	TRBD2	TRBJ2-7	TGTGCCAGCAGCCCAGAGGTTGGGCTAGCGGGAGGGTACGAGCAGTACTTC	CASSPEVGLAGGYEQYF
-	TRBV15	-	TRBJ2-7	TGTGCCACCAGCAATTCCTACGAGCAGTACTTC	CATSNSYEQYF
-	TRBV5-1	-	TRBJ2-1	TGCGCCAGCAGCTTGTATTCTCACAATGAGCAGTTCTTC	CASSLYSHNEQFF
-	TRBV27	-	TRBJ2-1	TGTGCCAGCAGTTTTTCCCTAGCCCCCTCCTACAATGAGCAGTTCTTC	CASSFSLAPSYNEQFF
-	TRBV29-1	-	TRBJ2-5	TGCAGCGTTGAAGCGGCAGAAGAGACCCAGTACTTC	CSVEAAEETQYF
-	TRBV2	TRBD1	TRBJ2-7	TGTGCCAGCAGTGAAACTCTTATGGGACAGGGGGCGCGGTACGAGCAGTACTTC	CASSETLMGQGARYEQYF
-	TRBV21-1	-	TRBJ2-3	TGTGCCAGCCCCGCTTCACAGGGACAGGGAGGAGGCACAGATACGCAGTATTTT	CASPASQGQGGGTDTQYF
-	TRBV5-6	-	TRBJ2-3	TGTGCCAGCAGCTTGAATACAGGGTACACAGATACGCAGTATTTT	CASSLNTGYTDTQYF
-	TRBV14	TRBD1	TRBJ1-4	TGTGCCAGCAGCCATGCCCTGGACAGGGGTGGAAAACTGTTTTTT	CASSHALDRGGKLFF
-	TRBV7-9	-	TRBJ2-7	TGTGCCAGCAGCCCGGGACTTCTCTACGAGCAGTACTTC	CASSPGLLYEQYF
-	TRBV19	-	TRBJ2-7	TGTGCCAGTAGTCCCATGGGTAGGGGAGCTCTCTCCTACGAGCAGTACTTC	CASSPMGRGALSYEQYF
-	TRBV9	TRBD1	TRBJ1-1	TGTGCCAGCAGCGTAGACCCCCCAGGGGGCCCGACTGAAGCTTTCTTT	CASSVDPPGGPTEAFF
-	TRBV28	TRBD1	TRBJ1-1	TGTGCCAGCAGTTTTCCCCTGACAGGGGGCACTGAAGCTTTCTTT	CASSFPLTGGTEAFF
-	TRBV4-2	TRBD1	TRBJ2-7	TGTGCCAGCAGCCCTAACCTGGGACAGGGCCCCACCTACGAGCAGTACTTC	CASSPNLGQGPTYEQYF
-	TRBV19	TRBD1	TRBJ1-4	TGTGCCGCCTCAGGGGGGGGCGTTGAAAAACTGTTTTTT	CAASGGGVEKLFF
-	TRBV7-9	-	TRBJ1-1	TGTGCCAGCAGCCCTCTTAAGAACACTGAAGCTTTCTTT	CASSPLKNTEAFF
-	TRBV9	-	TRBJ2-3	TGTGCCAGCAGCGCCCTCGAATGGGGGCCAGATACGCAGTATTTT	CASSALEWGPDTQYF
-	TRBV6-5	TRBD1	TRBJ2-5	TGTGCCAGCTGGAGCAGGGGGCTAACTGAGACCCAGTACTTC	CASWSRGLTETQYF
-	TRBV27	TRBD2	TRBJ2-1	TGTGCCAGCAGTAACCTAGCGGGAGGGCCCAATGAGCAGTTCTTC	CASSNLAGGPNEQFF
-	TRBV27	-	TRBJ2-1	TGTGCCAGCAGTTTAGGGGGGTTATCCTACAATGAGCAGTTCTTC	CASSLGGLSYNEQFF
-	TRBV10-3	TRBD1	TRBJ1-5	TGTGCCATCAGCTCATTACCCCGGGACAGTCTCCAGCCCCAGCATTTT	CAISSLPRDSLQPQHF
-	TRBV6-5	-	TRBJ2-1	TGTGCCAGCAGTACTGGGTCAGCCTTGATCAATGAGCAGTTCTTC	CASSTGSALINEQFF
-	TRBV4-1	-	TRBJ1-1	TGCGCCAGCAGCCAGTCTCCGACGCACACTGAAGCTTTCTTT	CASSQSPTHTEAFF
-	TRBV14	-	TRBJ2-7	TGTGCCAGCAGCCTCGACGGGACCCCCTACCAATACGAGCAGTACTTC	CASSLDGTPYQYEQYF
once	TRBV4-1	TRBD1	TRBJ1-5	TGCGCCAGCAGCCAAGGAGGGGGCAGCAATCAGCCCCAGCATTTT	CASSQGGGSNQPQHF
-	TRBV7-9	TRBD1	TRBJ2-5	TGTGCCAGCAGCAAGGGACAGGGGGCGGTTACTTACTGGGAAGAGACCCAGTACTTC	CASSKGQGAVTYWEETQYF
-	TRBV27	-	TRBJ1-1	TGTGCCAGCAGTTCCCCATCGTGGAACACTGAAGCTTTCTTT	CASSSPSWNTEAFF
-	TRBV19	-	TRBJ1-2	TGTGCCAGTAGTATAGGGGCAGGGGATAGCTATGGCTACACCTTC	CASSIGAGDSYGYTF
-	TRBV2	TRBD1	TRBJ1-4	TGTGCCAGCAGTGTTCTGCTTTCTGGGACAGGGGGCGCGACTAATGAAAAACTGTTTTTT	CASSVLLSGTGGATNEKLFF
-	TRBV10-3	-	TRBJ2-7	TGTGCCATCAAAGATTCTGGGTTAGTACACGAGCAGTACTTC	CAIKDSGLVHEQYF
once	TRBV30	-	TRBJ2-3	TGTGCCTGGAGTGTACTGGGGAATTTGGGAGATACGCAGTATTTT	CAWSVLGNLGDTQYF